This is a list of T cell receptor beta chains from one sample in a study of cytomegalovirus exposure and HLA in healthy donors. The table came from immunoSEQ multiplex PCR; TCRdb's copy has only in-frame clones and leaves some out. The sample lists about 240,000 clones; around 87% were seen once. The specimen sequenced was PBMCs. These receptors originate from a man aged 18 to 29 in good health and CMV-seronegative. Each CDR3 is given with its conserved first and last residue. A D gene is named only where the DNA matches it firmly. Size tells how often a clone was seen (once, few, many) or the class of an expanded clone, and some rows leave it out.

TRBJ1-2,TRBV5-6,-,TRBD1,CASSSQGTGYTF,TGTGCCAGCAGCTCACAGGGGACTGGCTACACCTTC
TRBJ1-2,TRBV28,-,-,CASTWIRGFDGYTF,TGTGCCAGCACCTGGATCAGGGGTTTCGATGGCTACACCTTC
TRBJ1-5,TRBV28,-,-,CASSNTNNQPQHF,TGTGCCAGCAGTAACACAAACAATCAGCCCCAGCATTTT
TRBJ1-5,TRBV28,once,TRBD1,CASSFSGGSNQPQHF,TGTGCCAGCAGTTTCTCAGGGGGGAGCAATCAGCCCCAGCATTTT
TRBJ2-3,TRBV7-3,-,TRBD2,CASSLAGGGGDTQYF,TGTGCCAGCAGCTTAGCGGGAGGGGGAGGAGATACGCAGTATTTT
TRBJ1-4,TRBV6-6,-,-,CASSIRGYDEKLFF,TGTGCCAGCAGCATCAGGGGATACGATGAAAAACTGTTTTTT
TRBJ2-1,TRBV13,-,-,CASSLFLGVGSNEQFF,TGTGCCAGCAGCTTATTTTTGGGAGTGGGGTCCAATGAGCAGTTCTTC
TRBJ1-1,TRBV7-9,-,TRBD1,CASSLPGQEAFF,TGTGCCAGCAGCTTACCGGGACAGGAGGCTTTCTTT
TRBJ1-2,TRBV9,-,TRBD1,CASSVRQGYGYTF,TGTGCCAGCAGCGTAAGACAGGGATATGGCTACACCTTC
TRBJ1-6,TRBV7-8,few,TRBD1,CASSSGRDRVSPLHF,TGTGCCAGCAGCTCCGGCCGGGACAGGGTTTCACCCCTCCACTTT
TRBJ1-5,TRBV6-6,-,-,CASSHPPGEQPQHF,TGTGCCAGCAGTCACCCCCCAGGGGAGCAGCCCCAGCATTTT
TRBJ2-1,TRBV28,-,-,CASSFGRRQQFF,TGTGCCAGCAGTTTCGGTCGCAGGCAGCAGTTCTTC
TRBJ1-6,TRBV5-4,-,TRBD1,CASSLEGTGPFGTPLHF,TGTGCCAGCAGCTTGGAGGGGACAGGCCCTTTCGGGACACCCCTCCACTTT
TRBJ1-6,TRBV7-2,-,-,CASSLSQGLRNSPLHF,TGTGCCAGCAGCTTATCTCAGGGTTTACGGAATTCACCCCTCCACTTT
TRBJ1-1,TRBV11-2,few,-,CASSLSPVTEAFF,TGTGCCAGCAGCTTATCGCCGGTGACTGAAGCTTTCTTT
TRBJ2-4,TRBV7-9,once,TRBD2,CASSPPMGLAPKKNIQYF,TGTGCCAGCAGCCCACCCATGGGACTAGCGCCTAAGAAAAACATTCAGTACTTC
TRBJ1-1,TRBV2,few,-,CASNRAVMNTEAFF,TGTGCCAGTAACAGGGCCGTAATGAACACTGAAGCTTTCTTT
TRBJ1-4,TRBV5-1,-,-,CASGVGRVGEKLFF,TGCGCCAGCGGTGTGGGCAGGGTCGGAGAAAAACTGTTTTTT
TRBJ2-7,TRBV10-3,-,TRBD2,CAISSTSGTSYEQYF,TGTGCCATCAGTTCGACTAGCGGGACATCCTACGAGCAGTACTTC
TRBJ1-1,TRBV29-1,-,TRBD1,CSVLTGKAFF,TGCAGCGTTCTGACAGGGAAGGCTTTCTTT
TRBJ2-3,TRBV5-1,-,-,CASRPVGDTQYF,TGCGCCAGCAGACCGGTTGGAGATACGCAGTATTTT
TRBJ1-2,TRBV6-5,-,TRBD1,CASSLTGHGYTF,TGTGCCAGCAGTTTGACAGGGCATGGCTACACCTTC
TRBJ2-7,TRBV15,-,-,CATSREESRQDHSNEQYF,TGTGCCACCAGCAGAGAGGAATCGAGACAGGACCACTCAAACGAGCAGTACTTC
TRBJ2-7,TRBV18,-,-,CASSPNRNYEQYF,TGTGCCAGCTCACCAAACAGGAACTACGAGCAGTACTTC
TRBJ2-7,TRBV27,-,TRBD1,CASSLGYRGAYEQYF,TGTGCCAGCAGTTTGGGCTACAGGGGGGCCTACGAGCAGTACTTC
TRBJ2-7,TRBV5-5,-,TRBD1,CASSLEDRGVYEQYF,TGTGCCAGCAGTCTAGAAGACAGGGGGGTCTACGAGCAGTACTTC
TRBJ1-4,TRBV5-1,once,-,CASSPGGVVNEKLFF,TGCGCCAGCAGCCCGGGAGGGGTCGTAAATGAAAAACTGTTTTTT
TRBJ1-5,TRBV28,-,-,CASRTARFSNQPQHF,TGTGCCAGCAGGACAGCTAGGTTTAGCAATCAGCCCCAGCATTTT
TRBJ1-2,TRBV19,-,-,CASSSKSLLGLNYGYTF,TGTGCCAGTAGTAGCAAGTCTCTACTAGGACTGAACTATGGCTACACCTTC
TRBJ2-3,TRBV25-1,-,-,CASSVADTQYF,TGTGCCAGCAGTGTAGCGGATACGCAGTATTTT
TRBJ2-7,TRBV6-5,once,-,CASSYSAQDYEQYF,TGTGCCAGCAGTTACTCCGCTCAGGACTACGAGCAGTACTTC
TRBJ1-1,TRBV14,-,-,CASSIRHTTEAFF,TGTGCCAGCAGCATCCGACACACCACTGAAGCTTTCTTT
TRBJ2-1,TRBV2,-,TRBD2,CASKQGLAGVNEQFF,TGTGCCAGCAAACAGGGACTAGCGGGGGTTAATGAGCAGTTCTTC
TRBJ2-7,TRBV18,-,TRBD1,CASSRGQSLEYEQYF,TGTGCCAGCTCAAGGGGACAGTCTTTAGAATACGAGCAGTACTTC
TRBJ1-6,TRBV6-1,-,-,CASSEAGTAGTLHF,TGTGCCAGCAGTGAAGCGGGGACTGCTGGCACCCTCCACTTT
TRBJ1-5,TRBV28,-,-,CASSHEGWSNQPQHF,TGTGCCAGCAGTCACGAGGGTTGGAGCAATCAGCCCCAGCATTTT
TRBJ1-1,TRBV4-1,-,TRBD1,CASSQPKLSGTVTRAFF,TGCGCCAGCAGCCAACCTAAACTTAGCGGGACAGTAACTAGAGCTTTCTTT
TRBJ1-2,TRBV30,-,-,CAWSVPVLGDYGYTF,TGTGCCTGGAGTGTACCCGTATTAGGGGACTATGGCTACACCTTC
TRBJ2-3,TRBV4-2,-,TRBD1,CASSQGTGTGASDTQYF,TGTGCCAGCAGCCAAGGGACCGGGACAGGGGCATCAGATACGCAGTATTTT
TRBJ2-5,TRBV5-1,-,TRBD2,CASTRDGLAGSETQYF,TGCGCCAGCACCCGCGACGGACTAGCGGGATCAGAGACCCAGTACTTC
TRBJ2-1,TRBV28,-,-,CASLGDAGGRHEQFF,TGTGCCTCCCTCGGGGATGCCGGGGGAAGGCATGAGCAGTTCTTC
TRBJ2-3,TRBV7-3,-,TRBD2,CASSLYASGSGSDTQYF,TGTGCCAGCAGCTTATATGCTAGCGGGAGTGGTTCAGATACGCAGTATTTT
TRBJ1-1,TRBV5-1,-,-,CASSSQSGANTEAFF,TGCGCCAGCAGCTCCCAATCGGGAGCGAACACTGAAGCTTTCTTT
TRBJ2-2,TRBV5-1,once,TRBD2,CASSSTLAGGTLGVGELFF,TGCGCCAGCAGCTCGACACTAGCGGGAGGTACCCTGGGGGTCGGGGAGCTGTTTTTT
TRBJ2-7,TRBV7-2,-,-,CASSLAYQGGAPYEQYF,TGTGCCAGCAGCTTAGCATACCAAGGGGGGGCCCCCTACGAGCAGTACTTC
TRBJ2-1,TRBV6-1,-,-,CASSEYYGEQFF,TGTGCCAGCAGTGAATATTACGGTGAGCAGTTCTTC
TRBJ1-6,TRBV5-5,-,TRBD1,CASSSGTGNSPLHF,TGTGCCAGCAGCTCCGGGACAGGAAATTCACCCCTCCACTTT
TRBJ2-7,TRBV2,-,-,CASSGDSLVGHF,TGTGCCAGCAGTGGCGACTCCCTCGTTGGCCACTTC
TRBJ2-7,TRBV4-2,-,TRBD2,CASSQDSSTSGTLYEQYF,TGTGCCAGCAGCCAAGATTCTTCAACTAGCGGGACCCTCTACGAGCAGTACTTC
TRBJ2-7,TRBV28,-,TRBD2,CASSYLAGSSYEQYF,TGTGCCAGCAGTTATTTAGCGGGGAGCTCCTACGAGCAGTACTTC
TRBJ1-1,TRBV29-1,-,-,CSVGIGMNTEAFF,TGCAGCGTGGGCATCGGTATGAACACTGAAGCTTTCTTT
TRBJ1-4,TRBV27,-,-,CASMRNRNEKLFF,TGTGCCAGCATGAGAAACCGTAATGAAAAACTGTTTTTT
TRBJ2-1,TRBV7-9,-,TRBD2,CASSPSGASYNEQFF,TGTGCCAGCAGCCCGAGCGGGGCCTCCTACAATGAGCAGTTCTTC
TRBJ2-3,TRBV27,-,TRBD2,CASSLRLAGGTDTQYF,TGTGCCAGCAGTTTAAGACTAGCGGGGGGCACAGATACGCAGTATTTT
TRBJ2-1,TRBV19,-,-,CASSGASVSSYNEQFF,TGTGCCAGTAGTGGGGCTAGCGTTAGCTCCTACAATGAGCAGTTCTTC